The 12 T cell receptor beta chains reported below all come from one sample, sequenced in a study of cytomegalovirus exposure and HLA in healthy donors. The PCR was carried out with 60 Vbeta primers and 13 Jbeta primers. Clones were read by immunoSEQ multiplex PCR, and TCRdb kept only the in-frame ones, dropping some. The sample holds 150,000 to 250,000 clones, around 80% seen once. Sequencing input: PBMCs. Receptors were obtained from a man aged 30-40 years in good health and CMV-seronegative.

The chain combines TRBV19 with TRBJ1-6; a possible D gene is TRBD1 (5 bases). V lost 3 bases and J 3 bases, leaving 12 bases between the germline ends. The CDR3 sequence is 16 residues long. CDR1 and CDR2 (germline): LNHDA, SQIVND (reference sequence). Here the CDR3 DNA reads TGTGCCAGTAGTATGGCCAGGGTGAGCTATAATTCACCCCTCCACTTT. Its protein is CASSMARVSYNSPLHF.

This clone was detected only a few times. The chain uses TRBV7-2 and TRBJ2-3; 7 nucleotides match TRBD1. V lost 4 bases and J lost 0; bases outside the gene matches: 4. CDR3 length equals 15 residues. Germline assignment: CDR1 SGHTA and CDR2 FQGNSA. CDR3 in amino acids: CASSWGQFSTDTQYF. DNA for the CDR3: TGTGCCAGCAGCTGGGGACAGTTCAGCACAGATACGCAGTATTTT. Drawing the rest from reference TRBV7-2 and TRBJ2-3, the complete variable domain is GAGVSQSPSNKVTEKGKDVELRCDPISGHTALYWYRQSLGQGLEFLIYFQGNSAPDKSGLPSDRFSAERTGGSVSTLTIQRTQQEDSAVYLCASSWGQFSTDTQYFGPGTRLTVL.

V gene TRBV2 combines with J gene TRBJ2-7; 10 nucleotides align to TRBD2. Trimming cost V 7 bases and J 4 bases; bases outside gene matches: 7. This CDR3 comprises 14 residues. Per germline, CDR1 SNHLY and CDR2 FYNNEI. The CDR3 DNA sequence: TGTGCCAGCACCTCGACTAGCGGGCTGTACGAGCAGTACTTC. Translation gives CASTSTSGLYEQYF.

The V and J genes are TRBV5-1 and TRBJ2-7, with 8 bases fitting TRBD1. With 4 bases clipped from V and 3 bases from J, the junction kept 9 bases outside the gene matches. Per the germline V gene, CDR1 is SGHRS and CDR2 is YFSETQ. This CDR3 region has 15 residues. CDR3 sequence reads: CASSGGQGIFYEQYF. The CDR3 DNA is TGCGCCAGCAGCGGCGGACAGGGAATATTCTACGAGCAGTACTTC.

The gene calls are TRBV9 and TRBJ2-3; no firm D call. Germline V gene data show CDR1 as SGDLS and CDR2 as YYNGEE. V lost 0 bases and J lost 0, with 8 bases in between. The CDR3 consists of 15 residues. CDR3 bases: TGTGCCAGCAGCGTAGTTTCCCTGAGCACAGATACGCAGTATTTT. It codes for CASSVVSLSTDTQYF.

Here the CDR3 reads CASSPGLASTDTQYF. The DNA of the CDR3 is TGTGCCAGCAGCCCCGGACTAGCGAGCACAGATACGCAGTATTTT. The J gene is TRBJ2-3, the V gene TRBV7-3; the match to TRBD2 covers 9 bases. The CDR3 is made up of 15 amino acids. Germline V CDR1 and CDR2: SGHTA, FQGTGA. V was pared by 5 bases and J by 0 bases, with 3 bases of the junction left unmatched. The full variable domain, in which reference TRBV7-3 and TRBJ2-3 provide the parts outside the CDR3, is GAGVSQTPSNKVTEKGKYVELRCDPISGHTALYWYRQSLGQGPEFLIYFQGTGAADDSGLPNDRFFAVRPEGSVSTLKIQRTERGDSAVYLCASSPGLASTDTQYFGPGTRLTVL.

V and J are TRBV4-2 and TRBJ2-2, with D perhaps matching TRBD1 (5 bases). Trimming removed 1 base at V and 6 bases at J, with 9 bases between. The CDR3 consists of 14 residues. Germline lookup yields CDR1 LGHNA and CDR2 YNFKEQ. This chain's CDR3 is CASSQVWGPGELFF. In DNA, the CDR3 is TGTGCCAGCAGCCAAGTTTGGGGCCCCGGGGAGCTGTTTTTT.

This clone was counted a few times. This chain links TRBV7-9 with TRBJ2-3; the match to TRBD2 covers 8 bases. The germline V gene has CDR1 SEHNR and CDR2 FQNEAQ (reference sequence). The CDR3 has 12 amino acids. J lost 14 bases, V lost 5 bases, and 9 bases had no gene match. DNA of the CDR3: TGTGCCAGCAGCCAACAGCGGGAGAAGGGGTATTTT. It is translated as CASSQQREKGYF.

The genes are TRBV2 and TRBJ1-4, with no clear D. Germline V gene lookup returns CDR1 SNHLY and CDR2 FYNNEI. The CDR3 has 16 amino acids. V was trimmed by 1 base and J by 4 bases, leaving 13 bases between them. The CDR3, as DNA: TGTGCCAGCAGTGAAGTAGGAGGGAGGGTTAATGAAAAACTGTTTTTT. It translates to CASSEVGGRVNEKLFF.

V usage is TRBV2 and J usage is TRBJ1-4, with D possibly TRBD1 on 5 matching bases. V was pared by 7 bases and J by 0 bases, with 9 bases between. The CDR3 totals 14 residues. In germline, CDR1 is SNHLY, CDR2 FYNNEI. CDR3 nucleotide sequence: TGTGCCAGCACTCAGGGAACAACTAATGAAAAACTGTTTTTT. Its translation: CASTQGTTNEKLFF. Supplemented by reference TRBV2 and TRBJ1-4, the full variable domain reads EPEVTQTPSHQVTQMGQEVILRCVPISNHLYFYWYRQILGQKVEFLVSFYNNEISEKSEIFDDQFSVERPDGSNFTLKIRSTKLEDSAMYFCASTQGTTNEKLFFGSGTQLSVL.

The V and J genes are TRBV7-9 and TRBJ2-1; D is possibly TRBD1 (6 bases). The CDR3 is made up of 16 amino acids. Trimming shortened V by 5 bases and J by 2 bases, and 16 bases separated the two germline ends. CDR1 SEHNR and CDR2 FQNEAQ come from the germline V gene (reference sequence). In DNA form, the CDR3 reads TGTGCCAGCAGCGGCGAGGGGGTCAGGCCCTACAATGAGCAGTTCTTC. Translation: CASSGEGVRPYNEQFF.

This chain connects TRBV27 to TRBJ2-7; TRBD1 matches at 7 bases. This CDR3 comprises 14 residues. Germline CDR1 reads MNHEY; CDR2 reads SMNVEV (reference sequence). With 5 bases clipped from V and 2 bases from J, the junction kept 6 bases outside the gene matches. CDR3 in DNA: TGTGCCAGCAGTCCGCCGACAGGGCCCTACGAGCAGTACTTC. Its protein product is CASSPPTGPYEQYF.